This entry lists 5 T cell receptor beta chains sequenced from one sample in a study of T cell changes during pregnancy in multiple sclerosis. TCRdb keeps only in-frame clones here, not all; method: immunoSEQ multiplex PCR. The sample holds tens of thousands of clones, around nine tenths seen once. The sample taken for sequencing was peripheral blood from another person, used as feeder cells. The receptors derive from a human donor whose cells served as feeder cells for cultures in a pregnancy study.

This chain connects TRBV2 to TRBJ1-2, with 7 bases lining up with TRBD1. The ends lost 7 bases at V and 2 bases at J; junction bases unmatched: 7. From germline, CDR1 is SNHLY and CDR2 FYNNEI. CDR3 size: 14 residues. CDR3 amino acids: CASTWTGGNYGYTF. The CDR3 bases are TGTGCCAGCACCTGGACAGGTGGGAACTATGGCTACACCTTC.

The CDR3 is CASSDRRTGLTEAFF. CDR3 DNA sequence: TGTGCCAGCAGTGATCGGCGAACAGGGTTGACTGAAGCTTTCTTT. The chain has TRBV6-1 and TRBJ1-1; D possibly corresponds to TRBD1 (6 bases). There are 15 residues in the CDR3. Germline CDR1 is MNHNS and CDR2 is SASEGT. Between the trimmed V and J ends, which lost 3 bases and 5 bases, there was a span of 16 bases.

This chain links TRBV6-1 with TRBJ2-7, with D possibly TRBD2 on 5 matching bases. Per germline, CDR1 MNHNS and CDR2 SASEGT. CDR3 size: 15 residues. V was trimmed by 1 base and J by 2 bases, leaving 12 bases between them. The CDR3 loop reads CASSEGGESTYEQYF. CDR3 sequence (DNA): TGTGCCAGCAGTGAAGGGGGAGAGAGCACCTACGAGCAGTACTTC.

The rearrangement links TRBV5-6 to TRBJ2-1; D uncertain. This CDR3 comprises 11 residues. Trimming removed 0 bases from V and 6 bases from J, with 1 base in between. Germline CDR1 reads SGHDT; CDR2 reads YYEEEE. The DNA for the CDR3 is TGTGCCAGCAGCTTGGCCAATGAGCAGTTCTTC. It translates to CASSLANEQFF.

The chain is built from TRBV28 and TRBJ2-3; D remains unclear. Trimming removed 6 bases at V and 1 base at J, with 8 bases between. The CDR3 is 13 residues long. Germline V gene data show CDR1 as MDHEN and CDR2 as SYDVKM. DNA of the CDR3: TGTGCCAGCAGGGAGACCGGCACAGATACGCAGTATTTT. This codes for CASRETGTDTQYF.